These T cell receptor beta chains were read from a single sample in a study of cytomegalovirus exposure and HLA in healthy donors. The method was immunoSEQ multiplex PCR; TCRdb's version includes in-frame clones alone and lacks a portion of them. The sample includes 160,000 or so clones, around nine tenths of them seen just once. Sequenced material: PBMCs. The receptors originated from a woman younger than 45 in good health and CMV-seronegative. Both conserved end residues are part of each CDR3.

V	J	CDR3
TRBV19	TRBJ2-6	CASSTPPSGVGAGANVLTF
TRBV5-1	TRBJ2-5	CASSWGAGGGRETQYF
TRBV10-3	TRBJ2-5	CAISDREETQYF
TRBV6-5	NA	CASSKDRGVYEQYF
TRBV28	TRBJ2-7	CASSLGQGFKQYF
TRBV2	TRBJ1-5	CASRPLKQTQPQHF
TRBV4-1	TRBJ2-7	CASSLQGSYEQYF
TRBV18	TRBJ1-1	CASSQEQNTEAFF
TRBV11-2	TRBJ1-2	CASSLVGGQGNYGYTF
TRBV6-5	TRBJ2-7	CASSYSSGGDEQYF
TRBV15	TRBJ2-7	CATSKDFSYEQYF
TRBV30	TRBJ2-1	CAWSSAGTSGIIGVVF
TRBV14	TRBJ2-5	CASSWRQGRETQYF
TRBV18	TRBJ2-5	CASSPLGTVQETQYF
TRBV29-1	TRBJ1-2	CSVDAGGYGYTF
TRBV19	TRBJ2-3	CASIAGGTDTQYF
TRBV29-1	TRBJ2-1	CSVEARSGGALNEQFF
TRBV6-4	TRBJ2-3	CASSSGPTDTQYF
TRBV19	TRBJ2-3	CASSIGGRGSSVGTDTQYF
TRBV18	TRBJ2-2	CASSPNTGTSGTGELFF
TRBV9	TRBJ2-7	CASSRRGSYEQYF
TRBV4-3	TRBJ2-1	CASSRQAYLVDEQFF
TRBV9	TRBJ1-2	CASSVVGGGGGYTF
TRBV28	TRBJ1-4	CASVPAGPPEKLFF
TRBV27	TRBJ1-6	CASSLSAGNNSPLHF
TRBV19	TRBJ2-1	CASKRGQGSNEQFF
TRBV2	TRBJ1-1	CASSTTGNTEAFF
TRBV2	TRBJ2-3	CASQLTSGGQDTQYF
TRBV9	TRBJ1-5	CASSVGQTNQPQHF
TRBV6-5	TRBJ1-2	CASSYSRTGNYGYTF
TRBV7-2	TRBJ2-1	CASSLNPASGGNEQFF
TRBV7-2	TRBJ2-7	CASSLARAREQYF
TRBV5-8	TRBJ2-3	CASSLGQGALAQYF
TRBV5-1	TRBJ2-2	CASSSHQGVPGELFF
TRBV19	TRBJ1-5	CASSIGGQGAQPQHF
TRBV29-1	NA	CSVEGGVRVNEQYF
TRBV5-6	TRBJ2-2	CASSLVTRSTPGELFF
TRBV19	TRBJ2-3	CATSRAGSTDTQYF
TRBV25-1	TRBJ2-1	CASSELGRGTLFF
TRBV5-1	TRBJ1-1	CASSEGGLTEAFF
TRBV4-1	TRBJ1-6	CASRYPTAYNSPLHF